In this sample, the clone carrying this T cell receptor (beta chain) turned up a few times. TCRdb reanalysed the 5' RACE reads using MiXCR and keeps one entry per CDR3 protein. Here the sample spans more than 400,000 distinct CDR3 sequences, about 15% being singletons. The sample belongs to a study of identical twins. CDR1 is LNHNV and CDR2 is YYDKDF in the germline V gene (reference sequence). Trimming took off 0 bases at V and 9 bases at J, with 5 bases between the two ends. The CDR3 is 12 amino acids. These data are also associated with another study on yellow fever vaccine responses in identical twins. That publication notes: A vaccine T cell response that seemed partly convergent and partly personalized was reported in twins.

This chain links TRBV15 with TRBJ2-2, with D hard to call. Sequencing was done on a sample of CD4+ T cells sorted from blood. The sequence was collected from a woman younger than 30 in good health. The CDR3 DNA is TGTGCCACCAGCAGAGATTGGAGGGAGCTGTTTTTT. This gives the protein CATSRDWRELFF.